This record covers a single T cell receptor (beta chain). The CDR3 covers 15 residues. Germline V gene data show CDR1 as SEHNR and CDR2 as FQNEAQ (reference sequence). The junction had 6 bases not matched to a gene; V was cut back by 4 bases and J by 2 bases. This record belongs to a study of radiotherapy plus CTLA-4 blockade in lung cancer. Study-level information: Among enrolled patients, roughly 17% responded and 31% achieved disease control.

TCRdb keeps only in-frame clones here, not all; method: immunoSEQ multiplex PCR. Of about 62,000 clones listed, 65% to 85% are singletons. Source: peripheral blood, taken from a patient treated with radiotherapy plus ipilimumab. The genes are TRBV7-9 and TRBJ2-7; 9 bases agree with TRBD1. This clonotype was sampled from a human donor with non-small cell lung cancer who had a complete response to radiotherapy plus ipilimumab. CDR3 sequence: CASSSPGTGPYEQYF. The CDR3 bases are TGTGCCAGCAGCTCCCCCGGGACAGGGCCCTACGAGCAGTACTTC.